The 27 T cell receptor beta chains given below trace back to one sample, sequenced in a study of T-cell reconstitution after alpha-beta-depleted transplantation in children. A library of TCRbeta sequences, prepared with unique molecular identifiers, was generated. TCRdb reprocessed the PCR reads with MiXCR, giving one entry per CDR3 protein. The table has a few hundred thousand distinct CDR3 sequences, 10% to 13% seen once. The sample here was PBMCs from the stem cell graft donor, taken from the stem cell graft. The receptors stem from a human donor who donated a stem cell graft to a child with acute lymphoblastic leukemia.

The CDR3 DNA reads TGTGCCAGCAGCTTCGAGGGGCCCTTCTATGGCTACACCTTC. It specifies CASSFEGPFYGYTF. The chain uses TRBV7-9 and TRBJ1-2, with a possible D match to TRBD1 (5 bases). CDR1 and CDR2 (germline): SEHNR, FQNEAQ (reference sequence). The CDR3 length is 14 residues. V lost 3 bases and J lost 4, with 12 bases in between.

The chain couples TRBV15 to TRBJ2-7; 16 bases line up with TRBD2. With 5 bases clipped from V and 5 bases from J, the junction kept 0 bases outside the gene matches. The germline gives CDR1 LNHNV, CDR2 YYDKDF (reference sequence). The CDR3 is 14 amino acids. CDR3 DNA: TGTGCCACCAGCGGGACTAGCGGGAGGGACGAGCAGTACTTC. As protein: CATSGTSGRDEQYF.

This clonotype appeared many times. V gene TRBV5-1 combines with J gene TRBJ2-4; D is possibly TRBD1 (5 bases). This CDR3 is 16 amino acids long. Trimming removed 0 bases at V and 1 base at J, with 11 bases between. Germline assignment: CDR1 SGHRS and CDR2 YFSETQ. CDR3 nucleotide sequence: TGCGCCAGCAGCTTGGAAGGGGTAGGGGCCAAAAACATTCAGTACTTC. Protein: CASSLEGVGAKNIQYF.

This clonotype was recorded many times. The CDR3 loop reads CASSLGQGGDTEAFF. The DNA of the CDR3 is TGCGCCAGCAGCTTGGGACAGGGTGGTGACACTGAAGCTTTCTTT. This chain joins TRBV5-1 and TRBJ1-1; 7 bases are shared with TRBD1. There are 15 residues in the CDR3. CDR1 and CDR2 (germline): SGHRS, YFSETQ. Trimming cost V 0 bases and J 3 bases; bases outside gene matches: 5.

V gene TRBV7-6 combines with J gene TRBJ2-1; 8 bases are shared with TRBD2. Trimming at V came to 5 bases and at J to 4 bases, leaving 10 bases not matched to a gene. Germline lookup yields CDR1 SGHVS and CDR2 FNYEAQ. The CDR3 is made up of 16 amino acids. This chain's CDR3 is CASSPSPGTRYNEQFF. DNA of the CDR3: TGTGCCAGCAGCCCATCCCCTGGGACTAGGTACAATGAGCAGTTCTTC.

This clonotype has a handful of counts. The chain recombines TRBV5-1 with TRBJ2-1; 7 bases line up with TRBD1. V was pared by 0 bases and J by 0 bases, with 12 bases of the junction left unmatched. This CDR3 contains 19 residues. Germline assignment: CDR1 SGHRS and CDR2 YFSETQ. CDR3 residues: CASSLGRGGRLSSYNEQFF. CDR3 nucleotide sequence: TGCGCCAGCAGCTTGGGTAGAGGGGGCAGGCTTAGCTCCTACAATGAGCAGTTCTTC.

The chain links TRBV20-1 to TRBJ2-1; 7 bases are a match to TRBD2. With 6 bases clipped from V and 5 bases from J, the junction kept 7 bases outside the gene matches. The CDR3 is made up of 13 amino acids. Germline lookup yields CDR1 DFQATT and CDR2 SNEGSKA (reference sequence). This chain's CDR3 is CSAVGGGDNEQFF. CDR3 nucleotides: TGCAGTGCGGTGGGCGGGGGTGACAATGAGCAGTTCTTC.

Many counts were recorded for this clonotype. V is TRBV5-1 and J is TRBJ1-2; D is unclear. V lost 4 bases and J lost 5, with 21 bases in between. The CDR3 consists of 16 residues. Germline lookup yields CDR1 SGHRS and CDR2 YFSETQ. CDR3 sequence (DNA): TGCGCCAGCAGCCCCGGGAATACAAGGACGAATTATGGCTACACCTTC. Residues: CASSPGNTRTNYGYTF.

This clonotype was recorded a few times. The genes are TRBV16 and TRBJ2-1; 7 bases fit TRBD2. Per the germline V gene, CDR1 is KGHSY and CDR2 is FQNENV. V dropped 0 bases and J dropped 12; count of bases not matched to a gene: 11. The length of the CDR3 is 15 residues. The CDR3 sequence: CASSQSGGSRKGQFF. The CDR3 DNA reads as TGTGCCAGCAGCCAATCGGGCGGGAGTAGGAAAGGGCAGTTCTTC. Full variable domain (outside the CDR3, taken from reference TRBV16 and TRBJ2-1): GEEVAQTPKHLVRGEGQKAKLYCAPIKGHSYVFWYQQVLKNEFKFLISFQNENVFDETGMPKERFSAKCLPNSPCSLEIQATKLEDSAVYFCASSQSGGSRKGQFFGPGTRLTVL.

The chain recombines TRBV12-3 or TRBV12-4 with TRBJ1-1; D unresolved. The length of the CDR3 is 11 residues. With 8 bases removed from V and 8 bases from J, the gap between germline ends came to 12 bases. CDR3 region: CASSRLEEAFF. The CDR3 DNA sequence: TGTGCCAGCTCCCGCCTAGAGGAAGCTTTCTTT.

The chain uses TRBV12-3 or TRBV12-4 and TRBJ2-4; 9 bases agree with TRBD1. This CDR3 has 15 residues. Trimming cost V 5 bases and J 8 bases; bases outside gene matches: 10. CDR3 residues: CASSDRDRAVDIQYF. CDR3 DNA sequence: TGTGCCAGCAGTGACCGGGACAGGGCTGTCGACATTCAGTACTTC.

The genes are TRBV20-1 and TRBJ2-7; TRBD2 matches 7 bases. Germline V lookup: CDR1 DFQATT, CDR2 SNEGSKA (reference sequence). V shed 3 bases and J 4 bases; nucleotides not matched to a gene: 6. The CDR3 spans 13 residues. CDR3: CSARWEGRYEQYF. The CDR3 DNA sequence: TGCAGTGCTAGGTGGGAGGGCAGGTACGAGCAGTACTTC.

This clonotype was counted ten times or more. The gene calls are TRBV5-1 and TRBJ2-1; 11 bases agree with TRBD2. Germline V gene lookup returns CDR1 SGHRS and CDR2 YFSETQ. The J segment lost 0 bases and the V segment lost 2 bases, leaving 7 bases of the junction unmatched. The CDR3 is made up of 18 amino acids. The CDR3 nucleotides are TGCGCCAGCAGCTTAAGACTAGCGGGACCCGTCTCCTACAATGAGCAGTTCTTC. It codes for CASSLRLAGPVSYNEQFF.

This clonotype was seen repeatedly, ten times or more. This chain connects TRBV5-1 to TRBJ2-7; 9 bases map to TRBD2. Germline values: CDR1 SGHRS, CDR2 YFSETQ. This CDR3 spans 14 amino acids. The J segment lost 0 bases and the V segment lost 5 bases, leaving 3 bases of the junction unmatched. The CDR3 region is CASSLAGRSYEQYF. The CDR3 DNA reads TGCGCCAGCAGTCTAGCGGGACGCTCCTACGAGCAGTACTTC.

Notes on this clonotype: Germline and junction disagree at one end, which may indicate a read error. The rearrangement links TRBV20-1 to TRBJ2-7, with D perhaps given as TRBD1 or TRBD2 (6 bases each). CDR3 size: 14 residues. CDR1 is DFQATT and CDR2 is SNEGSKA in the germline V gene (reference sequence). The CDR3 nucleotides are TGCAGTGCTAGGGGGGCTAAGGGGGGCTACAAGCAGTACTTC. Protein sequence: CSARGAKGGYKQYF.

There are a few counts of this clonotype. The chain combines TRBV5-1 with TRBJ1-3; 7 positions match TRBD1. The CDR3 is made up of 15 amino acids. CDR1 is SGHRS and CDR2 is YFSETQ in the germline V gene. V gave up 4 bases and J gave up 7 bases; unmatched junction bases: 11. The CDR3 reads CASSRETGQGNTIYF. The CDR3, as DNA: TGCGCCAGCAGCCGGGAGACAGGGCAAGGGAACACCATATATTTT.

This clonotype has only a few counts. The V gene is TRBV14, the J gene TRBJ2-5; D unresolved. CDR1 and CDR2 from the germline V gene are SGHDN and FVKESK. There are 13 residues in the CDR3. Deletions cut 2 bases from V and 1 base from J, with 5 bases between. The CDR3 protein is CASSQIVQETQYF. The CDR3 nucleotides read TGTGCCAGCAGCCAAATTGTCCAAGAGACCCAGTACTTC.

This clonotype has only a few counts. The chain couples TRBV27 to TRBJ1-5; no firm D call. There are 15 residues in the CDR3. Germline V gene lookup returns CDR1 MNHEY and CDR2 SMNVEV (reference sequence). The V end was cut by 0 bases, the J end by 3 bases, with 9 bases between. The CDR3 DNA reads TGTGCCAGCAGTTTATCGCCCAGCTACAATCAGCCCCAGCATTTT. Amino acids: CASSLSPSYNQPQHF.

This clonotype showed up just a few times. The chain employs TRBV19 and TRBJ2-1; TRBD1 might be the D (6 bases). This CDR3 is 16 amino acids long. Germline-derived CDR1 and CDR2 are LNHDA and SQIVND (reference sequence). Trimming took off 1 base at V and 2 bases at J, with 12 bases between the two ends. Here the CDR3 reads CASSIGGQPPYNEQFF. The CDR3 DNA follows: TGTGCCAGTAGTATAGGAGGACAGCCACCCTACAATGAGCAGTTCTTC. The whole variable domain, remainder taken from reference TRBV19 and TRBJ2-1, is DGGITQSPKYLFRKEGQNVTLSCEQNLNHDAMYWYRQDPGQGLRLIYYSQIVNDFQKGDIAEGYSVSREKKESFPLTVTSAQKNPTAFYLCASSIGGQPPYNEQFFGPGTRLTVL.

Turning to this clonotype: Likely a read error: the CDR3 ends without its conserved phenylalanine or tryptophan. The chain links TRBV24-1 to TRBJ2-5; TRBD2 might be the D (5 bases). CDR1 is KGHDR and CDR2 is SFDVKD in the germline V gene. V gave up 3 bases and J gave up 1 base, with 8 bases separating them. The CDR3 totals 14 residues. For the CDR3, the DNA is TGTGCCACCAGTGATAGGAGGTTCCAAGAGACCCAGTACCTC. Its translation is CATSDRRFQETQYL.

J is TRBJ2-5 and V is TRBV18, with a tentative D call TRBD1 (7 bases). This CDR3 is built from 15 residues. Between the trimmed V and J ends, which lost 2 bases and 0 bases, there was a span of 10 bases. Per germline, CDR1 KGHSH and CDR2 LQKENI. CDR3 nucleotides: TGTGCCAGCTCACCAGCGGGACAGTACCAAGAGACCCAGTACTTC. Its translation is CASSPAGQYQETQYF.

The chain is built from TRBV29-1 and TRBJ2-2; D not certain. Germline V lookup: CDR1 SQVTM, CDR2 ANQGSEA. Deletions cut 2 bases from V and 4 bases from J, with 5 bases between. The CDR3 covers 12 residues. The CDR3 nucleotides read TGCAGCGTTGAATTAGGCACCGGGGAGCTGTTTTTT. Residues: CSVELGTGELFF.

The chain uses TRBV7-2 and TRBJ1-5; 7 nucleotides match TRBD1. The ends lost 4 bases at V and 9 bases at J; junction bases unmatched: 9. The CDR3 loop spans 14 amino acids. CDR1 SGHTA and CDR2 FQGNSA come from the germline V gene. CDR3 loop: CASSSGTEHSPQHF. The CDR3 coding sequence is TGTGCCAGCAGCTCCGGGACAGAACACTCGCCCCAGCATTTT.

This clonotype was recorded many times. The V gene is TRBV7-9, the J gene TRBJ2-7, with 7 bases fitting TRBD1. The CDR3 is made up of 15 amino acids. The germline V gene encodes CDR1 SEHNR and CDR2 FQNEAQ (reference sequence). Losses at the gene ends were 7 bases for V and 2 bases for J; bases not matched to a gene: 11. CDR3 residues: CASIRQGTATYEQYF. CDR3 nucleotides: TGTGCCAGCATCCGCCAGGGGACAGCGACCTACGAGCAGTACTTC.

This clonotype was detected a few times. In DNA form, the CDR3 reads TGTGCCAGCAGCGTAACTAGCGGGACCTCCTACAATGAGCAGTTCTTC. Its protein is CASSVTSGTSYNEQFF. The chain couples TRBV7-2 to TRBJ2-1, with TRBD2 identical over 10 bases. The CDR3 is 16 amino acids. With 5 bases clipped from V and 0 bases from J, the junction kept 4 bases outside the gene matches. Germline V CDR1 and CDR2: SGHTA, FQGNSA.

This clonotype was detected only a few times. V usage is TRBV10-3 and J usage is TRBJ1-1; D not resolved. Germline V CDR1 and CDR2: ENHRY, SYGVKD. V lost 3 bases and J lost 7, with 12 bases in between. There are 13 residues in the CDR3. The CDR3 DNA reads TGTGCCATCAGTGACGGGCAGTGGGATGAAGCTTTCTTT. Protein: CAISDGQWDEAFF.

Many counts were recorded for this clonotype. The CDR3 loop is CSVASGRAFEQFF. The CDR3 region has the DNA TGCAGCGTTGCGAGCGGGAGGGCCTTTGAGCAGTTCTTC. This chain connects TRBV29-1 to TRBJ2-1; 10 positions match TRBD2. This CDR3 spans 13 amino acids. The V gene end was trimmed by 4 bases and the J gene end by 9 bases; junction bases not matched to a gene: 6. Germline V gives CDR1 SQVTM, CDR2 ANQGSEA.